The 6 T cell receptor beta chains reported below all come from one sample, sequenced in a study of blood T cell repertoires in COVID-19. Assay: immunoSEQ multiplex PCR; the TCRdb copy retains only in-frame clones and omits some. This table has 380,000 or so clones, about 87% appearing once. The sample taken for sequencing was PBMCs or T cells enriched from blood (not recorded which). Source of these receptors: a man aged 25-40 years who had recovered from COVID-19.

The chain employs TRBV7-6 and TRBJ1-3; no clear D gene. Trimming left V 4 bases short and J 0 bases short, with 7 bases between. The CDR3 has 14 amino acids. Germline V gene data show CDR1 as SGHVS and CDR2 as FNYEAQ. DNA for the CDR3: TGTGCCAGCAGCTCCTTAAACTCTGGAAACACCATATATTTT. Its protein is CASSSLNSGNTIYF. The full variable domain, its missing parts supplied by reference TRBV7-6 and TRBJ1-3, is GAGVSQSPRYKVTKRGQDVALRCDPISGHVSLYWYRQALGQGPEFLTYFNYEAQQDKSGLPNDRFSAERPEGSISTLTIQRTEQRDSAMYRCASSSLNSGNTIYFGEGSWLTVV.

CDR3 sequence reads: CARTCHPDIQYF. CDR3 coding DNA: TGTGCCAGAACGTGTCACCCGGACATTCAGTACTTC. The chain combines TRBV5-3 with TRBJ2-4; unclear D gene. TRBV5-3 is an open reading frame whose function is uncertain. The CDR3 is 12 residues long. Between the trimmed V and J ends, which lost 6 bases and 8 bases, there was a span of 12 bases.

The V call is TRBV5-8, the J call TRBJ1-5, with D possibly matching TRBD1 (6 bases). V lost 8 bases, J lost 2 bases, and 20 bases lay in between. Germline lookup yields CDR1 SGHTS and CDR2 YDEGEE. The CDR3 has 16 amino acids. The DNA of the CDR3 is TGTGCCAGTAAAACTGAACAGGGAGTTGGCAATCAGCCCCAGCATTTT. Amino acid sequence: CASKTEQGVGNQPQHF.

This chain links TRBV4-1 with TRBJ1-2, with a weak D call TRBD1 (5 bases). There are 15 residues in the CDR3. The germline V gene encodes CDR1 MGHRA and CDR2 YSYEKL. The V end lost 1 base, the J end lost 4 bases, and 13 bases lay between the germline ends. The CDR3, as DNA: TGCGCCAGCAGCCAAGTTACAGGCATACTCTATGGCTACACCTTC. This translates into CASSQVTGILYGYTF.

The chain employs TRBV18 and TRBJ2-3; 9 nucleotides line up with TRBD1. Germline loops: CDR1 KGHSH, CDR2 LQKENI. V lost 6 bases, J lost 6 bases, and 13 bases stayed unmatched. The CDR3 extends over 16 amino acids. CDR3 nucleotides: TGTGCCAGCTCTCGCCGACAGGGGGTCCTCGAGGATACGCAGTATTTT. Translation gives CASSRRQGVLEDTQYF.

The chain links TRBV30 to TRBJ1-4; TRBD1 aligns across 10 bases. Germline values: CDR1 GTSNPN, CDR2 SVGIG (reference sequence). The CDR3 loop spans 14 amino acids. The ends lost 4 bases at V and 5 bases at J; junction bases unmatched: 4. The CDR3, as DNA: TGTGCCTGGACCTGGACAGGGGGGAATGAAAAACTGTTTTTT. This encodes CAWTWTGGNEKLFF.